The 4 T cell receptor beta chains in this list originate from one sample, sequenced in a study of T cell responses to AZD1222 COVID-19 vaccine. Some clones are missing from TCRdb's copy, which holds only in-frame ones; the method was immunoSEQ multiplex PCR. This table has some 120,000 clones, about 90% appearing once. The sample was peripheral blood, taken on day 0 of AZD1222 vaccination. The receptors stem from an adult in good health.

The CDR3 loop is CASSRTEVGTEAFF. Here the CDR3 DNA reads TGTGCCAGCAGCCGGACAGAGGTGGGCACTGAAGCTTTCTTT. The chain joins TRBV28 to TRBJ1-1; tentatively, D is TRBD1 (6 bases). Germline values: CDR1 MDHEN, CDR2 SYDVKM. V lost 6 bases and J lost 4, with 15 bases in between. This CDR3 contains 14 residues.

V and J are TRBV30 and TRBJ1-2; weak D call: TRBD1 (5 bases). V dropped 0 bases and J dropped 8 bases, with 16 bases sitting between them. The CDR3 length is 14 residues. The germline V gene has CDR1 GTSNPN and CDR2 SVGIG (reference sequence). The CDR3 bases are TGTGCCTGGAGTGTACCGGGACCGAGGGAAGGCTACACCTTC. This sequence encodes CAWSVPGPREGYTF. The complete variable domain, with remaining parts taken from reference TRBV30 and TRBJ1-2, reads SQTIHQWPATLVQPVGSPLSLECTVEGTSNPNLYWYRQAAGRGLQLLFYSVGIGQISSEVPQNLSASRPQDRQFILSSKKLLLSDSGFYLCAWSVPGPREGYTFGSGTRLTVV.

This clone was recorded only once. V and J are TRBV19 and TRBJ2-7; no definite D call. Between the trimmed V and J ends, which lost 4 bases and 3 bases, there was a span of 7 bases. The CDR3 spans 12 residues. CDR1 is LNHDA and CDR2 is SQIVND in the germline V gene (reference sequence). The CDR3 DNA reads as TGTGCCAGTAGTACCAGAAACTACGAGCAGTACTTC. It is translated as CASSTRNYEQYF.

J is TRBJ2-3 and V is TRBV5-4, with D hard to call. V lost 0 bases and J lost 5, with 10 bases in between. Germline V gene lookup returns CDR1 SGHNT and CDR2 YYREEE (reference sequence). The CDR3 spans 14 residues. The CDR3, as DNA: TGTGCCAGCAGCTTGGGGCTAGATATAGATACGCAGTATTTT. Translated, it gives CASSLGLDIDTQYF.